Described below is a single TCR beta chain sequence and its context. Original analysis: Amplification from reference gene primers served as the basis for estimated nucleated cell counts. Libraries were prepared by immunoSEQ multiplex PCR; TCRdb keeps only in-frame clonotypes and omits some of them. V and J calls and clone size are given by that table; D and trimming were obtained from the DNA. The sample records some 370,000 clones, roughly 80% being singletons. Participants' reported clinical history set cohort assignment. Donors in Cohort 3 counted as recovered after two negative PCRs, clearance, or symptom resolution. The data are from a study of blood T cell repertoires in COVID-19. Whole-study context: PBMCs, B-cell-depleted T cells, or T cells were the source of the cDNA or gDNA that made up the material.

Germline lookup yields CDR1 SGHTA and CDR2 FQGNSA. Trimming left V 5 bases short and J 7 bases short, with 23 bases between. This CDR3 is built from 17 residues. The specimen sequenced was PBMCs or T cells enriched from blood (not recorded which). The rearrangement links TRBV7-2 to TRBJ1-4; D gene uncertain. The clonotype originates from a woman aged 50 to 65 who had recovered from COVID-19. CDR3 sequence (DNA): TGTGCCAGCAGCCCCAGATCAACAGCCTTTGGAAGTGAAAAACTGTTTTTT. Translating gives CASSPRSTAFGSEKLFF.